This TCR beta chain was documented in a study of monozygotic twins with inflammatory bowel disease. The CDR3 runs 15 residues. Germline V lookup: CDR1 MNHNS, CDR2 SASEGT. Notes on this clonotype: Its antigen is still unknown.

TCRdb reprocessed the 5' RACE reads, with one entry per CDR3 protein and no DNA. This repertoire comprises about 85,000 distinct CDR3 sequences; its ten largest clones make up 7.4%. Overall study results and limits: A distinction between different T cell subtypes was not possible.

This TCR was sampled from a human donor with ulcerative colitis or Crohn's disease, or a healthy co-twin of an affected twin (not recorded which). This chain uses TRBV6-1 with TRBJ2-7; without DNA, the TCRdb call of TRBD1 cannot be checked. Sequencing used blood. The CDR3: CASNTVPLGSYEQYF.